The 21 T cell receptor beta chains reported below all come from one sample, sequenced in a study of cytomegalovirus exposure and HLA in healthy donors. This PCR relied on a set of 60 Vbeta primers and 13 Jbeta primers. Method: immunoSEQ multiplex PCR; TCRdb's copy keeps in-frame clones and lacks some. Its clone listing holds approximately 110,000 clones. Material: PBMCs. The receptors here all came from a man under 40 in good health and CMV-seronegative.

The J gene is TRBJ2-5, the V gene TRBV9; TRBD2 matches 8 bases. J lost 0 bases, V lost 5 bases, and 9 bases had no gene match. Per germline, CDR1 SGDLS and CDR2 YYNGEE. The CDR3 is 16 amino acids. CDR3 amino acids: CASSLSGGIHQETQYF. DNA of the CDR3: TGTGCCAGCAGTCTCTCGGGGGGGATACACCAAGAGACCCAGTACTTC.

Here the CDR3 reads CASSLYPGYQETQYF. The CDR3 region has the DNA TGTGCCAGCAGCTTGTACCCAGGGTACCAAGAGACCCAGTACTTC. The genes are TRBV5-4 and TRBJ2-5; a weak D match, TRBD1 (5 bases). V shed 1 base and J shed 0 bases, with 10 bases lying between them. Germline V CDR1 and CDR2: SGHNT, YYREEE (reference sequence). The CDR3 length is 15 residues.

The DNA for the CDR3 is TGCGCCAGCAGCCGGACTAGTTCGGACAGAAGACTAATGAACACTGAAGCTTTCTTT. Protein sequence: CASSRTSSDRRLMNTEAFF. V and J are TRBV4-1 and TRBJ1-1; D possibly corresponds to TRBD1 (6 bases). V dropped 4 bases and J dropped 0 bases, with 24 bases sitting between them. The CDR3 is 19 residues long. Germline lookup yields CDR1 MGHRA and CDR2 YSYEKL.

The genes are TRBV18 and TRBJ2-3, with 9 bases matching TRBD1. V was pared by 1 base and J by 3 bases, with 2 bases of the junction left unmatched. The CDR3 is made up of 15 amino acids. Germline V gene sequence: CDR1 KGHSH, CDR2 LQKENI. The CDR3 DNA reads as TGTGCCAGCTCACCACAAGGACAGGGGACAGATACGCAGTATTTT. This sequence encodes CASSPQGQGTDTQYF. The full variable domain, rest sourced from reference TRBV18 and TRBJ2-3, is NAGVMQNPRHLVRRRGQEARLRCSPMKGHSHVYWYRQLPEEGLKFMVYLQKENIIDESGMPKERFSAEFPKEGPSILRIQQVVRGDSAAYFCASSPQGQGTDTQYFGPGTRLTVL.

V usage is TRBV7-2 and J usage is TRBJ1-6; D gene ambiguous. The CDR3 runs 14 residues. Per germline, CDR1 SGHTA and CDR2 FQGNSA. Trimming removed 4 bases at V and 10 bases at J, with 14 bases between. The CDR3 is CASSYRGWKSPLHF. CDR3 coding DNA: TGTGCCAGCAGCTATCGGGGTTGGAAATCACCCCTCCACTTT.

CDR3 nucleotide sequence: TGTGCCAGCAGCCGGAGGGGCGGGGGGACCTCTGGAAACACCATATATTTT. Its translation is CASSRRGGGTSGNTIYF. This chain uses TRBV7-9 with TRBJ1-3, with TRBD1 as a possible D gene (5 bases). Germline V gene sequence: CDR1 SEHNR, CDR2 FQNEAQ (reference sequence). The CDR3 has 17 amino acids. Trimming cost V 5 bases and J 0 bases, with 17 bases left between them.

The gene calls are TRBV2 and TRBJ1-2, with 10 nucleotides matching TRBD1. In germline, CDR1 is SNHLY, CDR2 FYNNEI. The CDR3 consists of 12 residues. Losses at the gene ends were 7 bases for V and 6 bases for J; bases not matched to a gene: 2. CDR3 sequence reads: CASTGTGDGYTF. The DNA of the CDR3 is TGTGCCAGCACAGGGACAGGGGATGGCTACACCTTC.

The chain couples TRBV18 to TRBJ1-5; a possible D gene is TRBD1 (5 bases). There are 14 residues in the CDR3. Germline loops: CDR1 KGHSH, CDR2 LQKENI. V was trimmed by 3 bases and J by 2 bases, leaving 8 bases between them. The CDR3 region is CASSPWGGNQPQHF. DNA of the CDR3: TGTGCCAGCTCACCGTGGGGGGGCAATCAGCCCCAGCATTTT.

About this clone: This sample also contains other DNA sequences that code for the same CDR3. The chain is built from TRBV9 and TRBJ2-7, with D perhaps matching TRBD1 (5 bases). There are 14 residues in the CDR3. Deletions cut 0 bases from V and 5 bases from J, with 12 bases between. Per the germline V gene, CDR1 is SGDLS and CDR2 is YYNGEE. The CDR3 loop is CASSVEGQGHEQYF. CDR3 DNA: TGTGCCAGCAGCGTAGAAGGCCAGGGCCACGAGCAGTACTTC.

CDR3 bases: TGTGCCAGCGGCGGGGGAAGCCTATCCTATGGCTACACCTTC. Translation gives CASGGGSLSYGYTF. The chain links TRBV19 to TRBJ1-2; possibly TRBD1 for D (5 bases). The V end lost 9 bases, the J end lost 4 bases, and 18 bases lay between the germline ends. The CDR3 contains 14 residues. CDR1 is LNHDA and CDR2 is SQIVND in the germline V gene (reference sequence).

This chain joins TRBV5-1 and TRBJ1-4, with no clear D. V dropped 5 bases and J dropped 0 bases, with 5 bases sitting between them. The CDR3 is made up of 13 amino acids. Germline V gives CDR1 SGHRS, CDR2 YFSETQ. The chain's CDR3 is CASRYATNEKLFF. Here the CDR3 DNA reads TGCGCCAGCAGATATGCAACTAATGAAAAACTGTTTTTT. Drawing the rest from reference TRBV5-1 and TRBJ1-4, the complete variable domain is KAGVTQTPRYLIKTRGQQVTLSCSPISGHRSVSWYQQTPGQGLQFLFEYFSETQRNKGNFPGRFSGRQFSNSRSEMNVSTLELGDSALYLCASRYATNEKLFFGSGTQLSVL.

Written as DNA, the CDR3 is TGTGCCAGCAGCTTAAGGGACAGGGTCACCGGGGAGCTGTTTTTT. Protein: CASSLRDRVTGELFF. The rearrangement joins TRBV7-8 to TRBJ2-2, with 9 bases aligning to TRBD1. After removal of 2 bases from V and 4 bases from J, the junction contained 2 bases not matched to a gene. CDR1 SGHVS and CDR2 FQNEAQ come from the germline V gene. The CDR3 totals 15 residues.

The chain carries TRBV5-4 and TRBJ1-2, with 7 bases lining up with TRBD1. Germline CDR1 reads SGHNT; CDR2 reads YYREEE (reference sequence). J was trimmed by 5 bases and V by 3 bases; bases with no gene match: 4. The CDR3 is 13 residues long. The CDR3 loop reads CASSSGQLYGYTF. CDR3 bases: TGTGCCAGCAGCTCGGGACAGCTATATGGCTACACCTTC.

V usage is TRBV6-4 and J usage is TRBJ1-5, with a weak D call TRBD1 (6 bases). In germline, CDR1 is MRHNA, CDR2 SNTAGT. Between the trimmed V and J ends, which lost 6 bases and 5 bases, there was a span of 20 bases. There are 16 residues in the CDR3. The CDR3 is CASSSLPGQLDQPQHF. The CDR3, as DNA: TGTGCCAGCAGCTCCTTACCCGGACAGCTCGATCAGCCCCAGCATTTT.

This chain uses TRBV6-5 with TRBJ1-1; D is unclear. With 2 bases removed from V and 9 bases from J, the gap between germline ends came to 13 bases. CDR1 and CDR2 (germline): MNHEY, SVGAGI. The CDR3 spans 13 residues. The CDR3 sequence: CASSYEVREQAFF. The CDR3 DNA follows: TGTGCCAGCAGTTACGAAGTGAGAGAACAAGCTTTCTTT.

V is TRBV5-1 and J is TRBJ2-5; D is possibly TRBD2 (6 bases). CDR3 length equals 14 residues. Germline CDR1 reads SGHRS; CDR2 reads YFSETQ. Trimming removed 4 bases from V and 1 base from J, with 11 bases in between. DNA of the CDR3: TGCGCCAGCAGCCCGGAGGGCTTCCAAGAGACCCAGTACTTC. Protein sequence: CASSPEGFQETQYF.

The chain uses TRBV5-1 and TRBJ2-3, with 11 bases aligning to TRBD2. Germline V gene sequence: CDR1 SGHRS, CDR2 YFSETQ. With 5 bases clipped from V and 2 bases from J, the junction kept 1 base outside the gene matches. The CDR3 runs to 14 residues. The chain's CDR3 is CASRTSGDTDTQYF. The CDR3 DNA sequence: TGCGCCAGCAGGACTAGCGGGGACACAGATACGCAGTATTTT.

The chain has TRBV7-8 and TRBJ2-2; 7 positions match TRBD1. Germline V CDR1 and CDR2: SGHVS, FQNEAQ. V shed 2 bases and J 7 bases; nucleotides not matched to a gene: 7. The CDR3 has 15 amino acids. In nucleotides, the CDR3 is TGTGCCAGCAGCTTAAGGGACAGAAGAATCGGGGAGCTGTTTTTT. It codes for CASSLRDRRIGELFF.

V usage is TRBV5-6 and J usage is TRBJ1-2; 10 bases agree with TRBD1. The CDR3 runs 14 residues. The germline V gene encodes CDR1 SGHDT and CDR2 YYEEEE. V shed 3 bases, J shed 8 bases, and the junction held 7 bases outside the gene matches. Here the CDR3 reads CASSSSGTGVGYTF. The CDR3 DNA reads as TGTGCCAGCAGCTCCTCCGGGACAGGGGTCGGCTACACCTTC.

The rearrangement uses TRBV14 and TRBJ1-3, with D hard to call. V was shortened by 4 bases and J by 4 bases, with 8 bases between the two germline ends. The CDR3 is made up of 13 amino acids. CDR1 and CDR2 from the germline V gene are SGHDN and FVKESK. The CDR3: CASSRRQGNTIYF. CDR3 nucleotide sequence: TGTGCCAGCAGCCGGAGGCAGGGAAACACCATATATTTT.

The rearrangement uses TRBV25-1 and TRBJ1-1; D gene uncertain. The germline V and J ends were trimmed by 0 bases and 1 base, with 18 bases remaining between them. The CDR3 contains 18 residues. Germline V lookup: CDR1 MGHDK, CDR2 SYGVNS. The CDR3 region has the DNA TGTGCCAGCAGTGAATACTCGGGAGTCTCCGACCCGAACACTGAAGCTTTCTTT. Its translation: CASSEYSGVSDPNTEAFF.